These 32 T cell receptor beta chains came from one sample sequenced in a study of OX40 agonist ivuxolimab in advanced cancers. The method was immunoSEQ multiplex PCR; TCRdb's version includes in-frame clones alone and lacks a portion of them. Here the sample spans nearly 65,000 clones, about nine tenths being singletons. Sequenced material: CD4+ or CD8+ T cells sorted from blood, taken in a trial of the OX40 agonist ivuxolimab. Source of these receptors: an adult with an advanced solid tumor such as melanoma, head and neck, liver or kidney cancer.

CDR3 in DNA: TGTGCCAGCAGCGTTGGTAGCTACGGTGAGCAGTTCTTC. Amino acids: CASSVGSYGEQFF. V usage is TRBV9 and J usage is TRBJ2-1; D ambiguous. This CDR3 has 13 residues. Deletions cut 2 bases from V and 9 bases from J, with 12 bases between. Germline loops: CDR1 SGDLS, CDR2 YYNGEE.

The V gene is TRBV7-6, the J gene TRBJ2-7; D is possibly TRBD2 (6 bases). This CDR3 has 13 residues. The ends were cut back, 0 bases at V and 6 bases at J, with 9 bases in the middle. Germline V CDR1 and CDR2: SGHVS, FNYEAQ. The DNA for the CDR3 is TGTGCCAGCAGCTTAGCCGGGAGAAGCGAGCAGTACTTC. This translates into CASSLAGRSEQYF.

The rearrangement links TRBV27 to TRBJ2-7, with unresolved D. Germline assignment: CDR1 MNHEY and CDR2 SMNVEV (reference sequence). The V gene lost 6 bases and the J gene lost 4 bases, with 13 bases spanning the gap. CDR3 length equals 13 residues. CDR3 DNA: TGTGCCAGCAGCCCTGGGGTCGCATACGAGCAGTACTTC. Translated, it gives CASSPGVAYEQYF.

V and J are TRBV10-3 and TRBJ1-1; D remains ambiguous. V was trimmed by 5 bases and J by 1 base, leaving 14 bases between them. The CDR3 extends over 15 amino acids. Germline CDR1 and CDR2: ENHRY and SYGVKD. As DNA, the CDR3 is TGTGCCATCAGTCCTGGGCCGTCCGGGAACACTGAAGCTTTCTTT. It yields the protein CAISPGPSGNTEAFF.

In regard to this clone: The junction departs from the called germline gene at one end, perhaps through a read error. J is TRBJ1-4 and V is TRBV7-7; 9 nucleotides match TRBD1. CDR1 SSHAT and CDR2 FNYEAQ come from the germline V gene (reference sequence). The CDR3 is 15 amino acids. This CDR3 is CASSLGTGIQEKLFF. DNA for the CDR3: TGTGCTAGCAGCTTAGGGACAGGGATCCAAGAAAAACTGTTTTTT.

The rearrangement joins TRBV7-9 to TRBJ2-7; D is possibly TRBD2 (6 bases). The CDR3 loop spans 14 amino acids. V was pared by 5 bases and J by 3 bases, with 14 bases between. In germline, CDR1 is SEHNR, CDR2 FQNEAQ (reference sequence). The CDR3 sequence: CASSQEGSYYEQYF. The DNA of the CDR3 is TGTGCCAGCAGCCAGGAGGGTAGCTACTACGAGCAGTACTTC.

The CDR3 DNA reads TGTGCCAGCAGCCCCGGGACTAGCGGCAGCCAGTACGAGCAGTACTTC. It codes for CASSPGTSGSQYEQYF. The chain recombines TRBV7-6 with TRBJ2-7, with 11 bases matching TRBD2. Germline loops: CDR1 SGHVS, CDR2 FNYEAQ. The junction had 10 bases not matched to a gene; V was cut back by 5 bases and J by 4 bases. CDR3 length: 16 residues.

Note on this clone: The same CDR3 also results from other DNA sequences found in this sample. This chain connects TRBV27 to TRBJ1-1; D gene unclear. Germline V gene data show CDR1 as MNHEY and CDR2 as SMNVEV (reference sequence). CDR3 size: 12 residues. V lost 6 bases to trimming and J lost 0 bases, with 5 bases between them. The CDR3 protein is CASSGMNTEAFF. The CDR3, as DNA: TGTGCCAGCAGCGGGATGAACACTGAAGCTTTCTTT.

The table lists this clone with a few counts. This chain uses TRBV12-2 with TRBJ2-7; the table's D call TRBD1 went unverified against the DNA. TRBV12-2 constitutes a pseudogene. The CDR3 totals 14 residues. The CDR3 sequence: CASPKSGAQYEQYV. CDR3 DNA sequence: TGTGCAAGTCCCAAGAGTGGGGCGCAATACGAGCAGTACGTC.

V gene TRBV9 combines with J gene TRBJ2-5; 15 bases agree with TRBD2. CDR3 length: 20 residues. Germline V lookup: CDR1 SGDLS, CDR2 YYNGEE. V lost 1 base, J lost 3 bases, and 13 bases stayed unmatched. CDR3 protein: CASSVSHGTSGGPDEETQYF. In DNA form, the CDR3 reads TGTGCCAGCAGCGTATCTCACGGGACTAGCGGGGGGCCGGATGAAGAGACCCAGTACTTC.

CDR3 bases: TGTGCCAGCAGCCCGCCCGGGACTCGTAACTATGGCTACACCTTC. The encoded protein is CASSPPGTRNYGYTF. The chain is built from TRBV4-2 and TRBJ1-2, with D possibly matching TRBD1 (5 bases). The CDR3 loop spans 15 amino acids. V lost 4 bases to trimming and J lost 1 base, with 13 bases between them. Germline V gives CDR1 LGHNA, CDR2 YNFKEQ.

The gene calls are TRBV29-1 and TRBJ1-2; weak D call: TRBD1 (5 bases). CDR3 size: 14 residues. CDR1 and CDR2 from the germline V gene are SQVTM and ANQGSEA. Trimming left V 6 bases short and J 2 bases short, with 16 bases between. The CDR3 loop reads CSVPVGGLNYGYTF. The CDR3 DNA reads as TGCAGCGTCCCCGTCGGGGGATTGAACTATGGCTACACCTTC.

This rearrangement joins TRBV28 to TRBJ1-2; 11 nucleotides align to TRBD1. V shed 5 bases and J 8 bases; nucleotides not matched to a gene: 16. Germline loops: CDR1 MDHEN, CDR2 SYDVKM. The CDR3 runs 17 residues. CDR3 nucleotides: TGTGCCAGCAGTCTGTTCGGACAGGGGGCGAGTAGAGGAGGCTACACCTTC. It specifies CASSLFGQGASRGGYTF.

The chain combines TRBV19 with TRBJ2-1; 8 bases match TRBD1. Germline CDR1 and CDR2: LNHDA and SQIVND (reference sequence). There are 15 residues in the CDR3. The V gene end was trimmed by 1 base and the J gene end by 4 bases; junction bases not matched to a gene: 3. CDR3 sequence: CASSIGTGGYNEQFF. The CDR3 bases are TGTGCCAGTAGTATAGGAACAGGGGGATACAATGAGCAGTTCTTC.

This clone was recorded once. The chain is built from TRBV5-1 and TRBJ2-1; possible D gene TRBD1, 5 bases. Germline CDR1 and CDR2: SGHRS and YFSETQ. The CDR3 totals 16 residues. Trimming shortened V by 4 bases and J by 0 bases, and 14 bases separated the two germline ends. CDR3 sequence: CASSPWTTSSYNEQFF. The CDR3 DNA sequence: TGCGCCAGCAGCCCCTGGACAACGAGCTCCTACAATGAGCAGTTCTTC.

The chain couples TRBV5-6 to TRBJ1-5; 8 nucleotides agree with TRBD1. Trimming cost V 5 bases and J 14 bases; bases outside gene matches: 21. Germline V lookup: CDR1 SGHDT, CDR2 YYEEEE. The CDR3 sequence is 16 residues long. The CDR3 DNA is TGTGCCAGCAGAAACAAACGACAGGGGCCAGCGGAAATCAAGCATTTT. Residues: CASRNKRQGPAEIKHF.

The CDR3 nucleotides read TGTGCCAGCAGTTTAACATCTTATAGCAATCAGCCCCAGCATTTT. Amino acid sequence: CASSLTSYSNQPQHF. The rearrangement joins TRBV6-5 to TRBJ1-5; D not certain. The V and J ends lost 4 bases and 0 bases respectively, with 10 bases between them. The CDR3 consists of 15 residues. Germline V CDR1 and CDR2: MNHEY, SVGAGI.

This chain connects TRBV5-4 to TRBJ2-7; 7 bases line up with TRBD1. The germline V gene encodes CDR1 SGHNT and CDR2 YYREEE (reference sequence). CDR3 length equals 15 residues. Trimming cost V 0 bases and J 0 bases; bases outside gene matches: 3. The chain's CDR3 is CASSLEQGPSYEQYF. The CDR3 bases are TGTGCCAGCAGCTTGGAACAGGGGCCCTCCTACGAGCAGTACTTC.

The V gene is TRBV29-1, the J gene TRBJ2-3; D call uncertain. This CDR3 has 15 residues. The germline V gene encodes CDR1 SQVTM and CDR2 ANQGSEA. CDR3 in DNA: TGCACAGCCGAGGCCTCTTTAATTAGCACAGATACGCAGTATTTT. Its protein is CTAEASLISTDTQYF.

The rearrangement links TRBV10-1 to TRBJ2-2; 14 positions match TRBD2. This CDR3 region has 22 residues. V shed 3 bases and J 1 base; nucleotides not matched to a gene: 16. CDR1 and CDR2 (germline): WNHNN, SYGVQD (reference sequence). This CDR3 reads CASSERGSLTSGRAGNTGELFF. The CDR3, as DNA: TGCGCCAGCAGTGAAAGGGGAAGCCTGACTAGCGGGAGGGCCGGGAACACCGGGGAGCTGTTTTTT.

The J gene is TRBJ2-3, the V gene TRBV13; maybe TRBD1 (6 bases). CDR1 is PRHDT and CDR2 is FYEKMQ in the germline V gene (reference sequence). Trimming cost V 2 bases and J 4 bases, with 13 bases left between them. This CDR3 comprises 15 residues. The DNA of the CDR3 is TGTGCCAGCAGCTTATACACACAGGGCCCAGATACGCAGTATTTT. It codes for CASSLYTQGPDTQYF. The complete variable domain, with remaining parts taken from reference TRBV13 and TRBJ2-3, reads AAGVIQSPRHLIKEKRETATLKCYPIPRHDTVYWYQQGPGQDPQFLISFYEKMQSDKGSIPDRFSAQQFSDYHSELNMSSLELGDSALYFCASSLYTQGPDTQYFGPGTRLTVL.

V is TRBV7-9 and J is TRBJ2-2; a weak D match, TRBD1 (6 bases). This CDR3 is 15 amino acids long. Germline-derived CDR1 and CDR2 are SEHNR and FQNEAQ (reference sequence). V shed 0 bases and J shed 4 bases, with 9 bases lying between them. The CDR3 here is CASSLATGFTGELFF. As DNA, the CDR3 is TGTGCCAGCAGCTTAGCGACAGGTTTCACCGGGGAGCTGTTTTTT. Supplemented by reference TRBV7-9 and TRBJ2-2, the full variable domain reads DTGVSQNPRHKITKRGQNVTFRCDPISEHNRLYWYRQTLGQGPEFLTYFQNEAQLEKSRLLSDRFSAERPKGSFSTLEIQRTEQGDSAMYLCASSLATGFTGELFFGEGSRLTVL.

This clone is deemed medium-sized (0.01 to 0.1%). Other DNA sequences within the sample encode an identical CDR3. This chain links TRBV7-6 with TRBJ2-7, with D perhaps being TRBD1 or TRBD2 (5 bases each). The V gene lost 4 bases and the J gene lost 3 bases, with 10 bases spanning the gap. Per the germline V gene, CDR1 is SGHVS and CDR2 is FNYEAQ. The CDR3 totals 13 residues. CDR3 protein: CASSSGPNYEQYF. Written as DNA, the CDR3 is TGTGCCAGCAGCTCGGGACCTAACTACGAGCAGTACTTC.

With respect to this clone: Other DNA sequences in this sample translate to the same CDR3. Written as DNA, the CDR3 is TGTGCCAGCAGCCCGACAGGGAACACTGAAGCTTTCTTT. This gives the protein CASSPTGNTEAFF. V usage is TRBV7-9 and J usage is TRBJ1-1; D is possibly TRBD1 (6 bases). This CDR3 contains 13 residues. Trimming left V 5 bases short and J 1 base short, with 8 bases between. Germline CDR1 and CDR2: SEHNR and FQNEAQ (reference sequence). Full variable domain (remainder filled in from reference TRBV7-9 and TRBJ1-1): DTGVSQNPRHKITKRGQNVTFRCDPISEHNRLYWYRQTLGQGPEFLTYFQNEAQLEKSRLLSDRFSAERPKGSFSTLEIQRTEQGDSAMYLCASSPTGNTEAFFGQGTRLTVV.

This chain joins TRBV27 and TRBJ2-5, with D possibly being TRBD1 (6 bases). CDR3 length: 14 residues. Germline V CDR1 and CDR2: MNHEY, SMNVEV (reference sequence). V dropped 4 bases and J dropped 5 bases, with 14 bases sitting between them. CDR3 coding DNA: TGTGCCAGCAGTTCGCGACAGGACTCGGAGACCCAGTACTTC. It encodes CASSSRQDSETQYF.

J is TRBJ2-3 and V is TRBV6-5, with D unclear. The CDR3 is made up of 15 amino acids. V was cut by 6 bases and J by 1 base, with 14 bases left in between. The germline CDR1 and CDR2 sequences are MNHEY and SVGAGI. The CDR3 region is CASSPPFAGTDTQYF. The CDR3 nucleotides are TGTGCCAGCAGCCCCCCCTTCGCGGGCACAGATACGCAGTATTTT.

The gene calls are TRBV28 and TRBJ2-3, with D perhaps TRBD2 (6 bases). V dropped 3 bases and J dropped 0 bases, with 10 bases sitting between them. CDR3 length equals 15 residues. Germline-derived CDR1 and CDR2 are MDHEN and SYDVKM. The CDR3 region is CASSLGGSSTDTQYF. The CDR3 DNA follows: TGTGCCAGCAGTTTGGGGGGAAGTAGCACAGATACGCAGTATTTT.

The rearrangement uses TRBV5-6 and TRBJ2-3; D possibly corresponds to TRBD1 (6 bases). V lost 0 bases and J 1 base, leaving 6 bases between the germline ends. Germline-derived CDR1 and CDR2 are SGHDT and YYEEEE. This CDR3 is built from 14 residues. This chain's CDR3 is CASSLEGGTDTQYF. CDR3 DNA: TGTGCCAGCAGCTTGGAGGGGGGCACAGATACGCAGTATTTT.

V is TRBV27 and J is TRBJ2-3, with 7 bases that match TRBD1. The trim removed 5 bases at V and 4 bases at J, leaving 12 bases unmatched. CDR1 and CDR2 (germline): MNHEY, SMNVEV (reference sequence). The length of the CDR3 is 16 residues. This chain's CDR3 is CASSAPTGTGPDTQYF. The CDR3 coding sequence is TGTGCCAGCAGTGCCCCGACAGGGACGGGGCCAGATACGCAGTATTTT.

The V call is TRBV6-5, the J call TRBJ2-1; D tentatively fits TRBD1 or TRBD2 (6 bases each). This CDR3 is 16 amino acids long. The germline V and J ends were trimmed by 2 bases and 7 bases, with 18 bases remaining between them. Germline CDR1 and CDR2: MNHEY and SVGAGI. The CDR3 spells CASSYDTRGVRNEQFF. CDR3 coding DNA: TGTGCCAGCAGTTACGACACTAGGGGGGTGAGGAATGAGCAGTTCTTC.

The chain carries TRBV27 and TRBJ1-3, with D unresolved. Trimming shortened V by 3 bases and J by 4 bases, and 7 bases separated the two germline ends. Germline CDR1 and CDR2: MNHEY and SMNVEV (reference sequence). The CDR3 sequence is 13 residues long. The CDR3 loop reads CASSFDRGNTIYF. The CDR3 region has the DNA TGTGCCAGCAGTTTCGACCGCGGAAACACCATATATTTT.

V is TRBV6-6 and J is TRBJ1-1, with D unclear. Trimming shortened V by 6 bases and J by 3 bases, and 11 bases separated the two germline ends. The CDR3 sequence is 13 residues long. Germline lookup yields CDR1 MNHNY and CDR2 SVGAGI (reference sequence). CDR3 sequence: CASRNAWDTEAFF. CDR3 sequence (DNA): TGTGCCAGCAGAAACGCGTGGGACACTGAAGCTTTCTTT.